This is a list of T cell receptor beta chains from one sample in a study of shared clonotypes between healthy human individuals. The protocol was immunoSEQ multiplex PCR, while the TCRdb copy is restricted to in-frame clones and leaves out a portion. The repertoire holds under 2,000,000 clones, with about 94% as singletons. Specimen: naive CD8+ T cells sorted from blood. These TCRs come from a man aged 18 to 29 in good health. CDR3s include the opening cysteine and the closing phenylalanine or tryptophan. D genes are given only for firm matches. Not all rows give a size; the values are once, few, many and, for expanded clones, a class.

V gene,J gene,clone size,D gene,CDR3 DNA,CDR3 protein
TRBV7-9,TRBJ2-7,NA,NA,TGTGCCAGCAGCCCAGGCACAGACTACGAGCAGTACTTC,CASSPGTDYEQYF
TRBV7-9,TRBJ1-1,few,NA,TGTGCCAGCAGCTTATCGGACACTGAAGCTTTCTTT,CASSLSDTEAFF
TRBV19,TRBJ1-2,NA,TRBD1,TGTGCCAGTAGTCCGCGGACAGGGCAAAGATTCTATGGCTACACCTTC,CASSPRTGQRFYGYTF
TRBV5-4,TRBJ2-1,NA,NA,TGTGCCAGCAGCTTTGAATATAATGAGCAGTTCTTC,CASSFEYNEQFF
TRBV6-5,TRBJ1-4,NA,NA,TGTGCCAGCAGTCTTGATGGAGAAAAACTGTTTTTT,CASSLDGEKLFF
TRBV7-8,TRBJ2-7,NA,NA,TGTGCCAGCAGCTTAGTAGGCTACGAGCAGTACTTC,CASSLVGYEQYF
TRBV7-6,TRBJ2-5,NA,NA,TGTGCCAGCAGCTTACCGGGGGAGACCCAGTACTTC,CASSLPGETQYF
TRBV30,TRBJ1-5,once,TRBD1,TGTGCCTGGAGTGCCAGGACAGGGGGCTTAAGCAATCAGCCCCAGCATTTT,CAWSARTGGLSNQPQHF
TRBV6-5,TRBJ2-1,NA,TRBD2,TGTGCCAGCAGTTACAGTTCGGGGGGGCCTTACAATGAGCAGTTCTTC,CASSYSSGGPYNEQFF
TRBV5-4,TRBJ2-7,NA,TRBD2,TGTGCCAGCAGCTTAGAGCGGGATTCCTACGAGCAGTACTTC,CASSLERDSYEQYF
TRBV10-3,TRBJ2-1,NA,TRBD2,TGTGCCATCAGTGAGTCTTGGACTAGCTATCGCAATGAGCAGTTCTTC,CAISESWTSYRNEQFF
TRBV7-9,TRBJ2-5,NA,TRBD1,TGTGCCAGCAGTCATCGGGACAGGGCGGGAGAGACCCAGTACTTC,CASSHRDRAGETQYF
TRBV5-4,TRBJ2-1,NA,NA,TGTGCCAGCAGCCAGGGGGGGACCTACAATGAGCAGTTCTTC,CASSQGGTYNEQFF
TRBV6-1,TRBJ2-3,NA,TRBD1,TGTGCCAGCAGTGAAAATTGGACAGGGGGAGGGTCAGATACGCAGTATTTT,CASSENWTGGGSDTQYF
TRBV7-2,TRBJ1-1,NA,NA,TGTGCCAGCAGCGATCCCGGGACGGGCTTAACTTTCTTT,CASSDPGTGLTFF
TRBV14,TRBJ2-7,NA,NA,TGTGCCAGCAGCCCGCTCGGAGCTCTCTACGAGCAGTACTTC,CASSPLGALYEQYF
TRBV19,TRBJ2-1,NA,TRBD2,TGTGCCAGTAGTATCGGGACTAGCCCCCTCAATGAGCAGTTCTTC,CASSIGTSPLNEQFF
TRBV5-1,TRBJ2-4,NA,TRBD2,TGCGCCAGCAGCTGGGGGACTAGCGGGATCGAAAACATTCAGTACTTC,CASSWGTSGIENIQYF
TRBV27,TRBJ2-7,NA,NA,TGTGCCAGCAGTTTAATGGGAGGTGCGGCTGCCTACGAGCAGTACTTC,CASSLMGGAAAYEQYF
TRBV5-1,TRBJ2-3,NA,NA,TGCGCCAGCAGTAGAGCGGGTTCCCCTAGCACAGATACGCAGTATTTT,CASSRAGSPSTDTQYF
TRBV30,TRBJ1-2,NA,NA,TGTGCCTGGACCCCGGGGGCAGGGATCGCTGGCTACACCTTC,CAWTPGAGIAGYTF
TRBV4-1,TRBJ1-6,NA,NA,TGCGCCAGCAGCCAAGATAAAGTCGGTATGGTGGGGTCCTATAATTCACCCCTCCACTTT,CASSQDKVGMVGSYNSPLHF
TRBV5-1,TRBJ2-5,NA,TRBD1,TGCGCCAGCAGCCCCGGACAGGAGGTATCAGGCAGGGAGACCCAGTACTTC,CASSPGQEVSGRETQYF
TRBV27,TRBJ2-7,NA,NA,TGTGCCTCAACCGAGGGGTACTCCTACGAGCAGTACTTC,CASTEGYSYEQYF
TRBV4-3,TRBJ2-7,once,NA,TGCGCCAGCAGCCTAGATTTCGCGGAGAACTACGAGCAGTACTTC,CASSLDFAENYEQYF
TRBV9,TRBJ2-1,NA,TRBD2,TGTGCCAGCAGCGCCCAACTAGCGGCAAGCTCCTACAATGAGCAGTTCTTC,CASSAQLAASSYNEQFF
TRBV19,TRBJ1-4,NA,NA,TGTGCCAGTACCCATCCCATGGGGGGGAACGAAAAACTGTTTTTT,CASTHPMGGNEKLFF
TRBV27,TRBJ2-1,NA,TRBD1,TGTGCCAGCAGTTACCGGACAGGGGTCTACAATGAGCAGTTCTTC,CASSYRTGVYNEQFF
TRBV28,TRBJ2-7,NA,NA,TGTGCCAGCAGTTTATACAGGACCTACGAGCAGTACTTC,CASSLYRTYEQYF
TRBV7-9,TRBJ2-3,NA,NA,TGTGCCAGCAGCTTTTATGGTTCGAGTGAGACAGATACGCAGTATTTT,CASSFYGSSETDTQYF
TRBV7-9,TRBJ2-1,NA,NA,TGTGCCAGCAGCTTAGTGGACGGCTCCTACAATGAGCAGTTCTTC,CASSLVDGSYNEQFF
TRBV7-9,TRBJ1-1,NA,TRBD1,TGTGCCAGCAGCCACCGGACAGGCCCAGGTACTGAAGCTTTCTTT,CASSHRTGPGTEAFF
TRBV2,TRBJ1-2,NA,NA,TGTGCCAGCAGTGAAGCGATGGGTGTCCGGGGCGGGGACTATGGCTACACCTTC,CASSEAMGVRGGDYGYTF
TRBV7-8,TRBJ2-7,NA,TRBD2,TGTGCCAGCAGCTTAGTGGAACTAGCGGGAGGCTACGAGCAGTACTTC,CASSLVELAGGYEQYF
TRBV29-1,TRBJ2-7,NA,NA,TGCAGCGTTGAGTTGCAGGGAAGCAGCGAGCAGTACTTC,CSVELQGSSEQYF
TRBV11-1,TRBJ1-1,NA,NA,TGTGCCAGCAGGCTCGGGGGGGTGAACACTGAAGCTTTCTTT,CASRLGGVNTEAFF
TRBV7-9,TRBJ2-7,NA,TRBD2,TGTGCCAGCAGCCCTACGACTGGCGGGAGAGTCCCCTACGAGCAGTACTTC,CASSPTTGGRVPYEQYF
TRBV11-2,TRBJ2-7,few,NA,TGTGCCAGCAGCTTAGGTGCGGACAAATCCTACGAGCAGTACTTC,CASSLGADKSYEQYF
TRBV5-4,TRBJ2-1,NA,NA,TGTGCCAGCAGCGGCGGGACAGACATTGAGCAGTTCTTC,CASSGGTDIEQFF
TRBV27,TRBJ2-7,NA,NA,TGTGCCAGCAGTTTAAGGGGGGCGTCCTACGAGCAGTACTTC,CASSLRGASYEQYF
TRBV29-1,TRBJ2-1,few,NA,TGCAGCGCCGACAACAATGAGCAGTTCTTC,CSADNNEQFF
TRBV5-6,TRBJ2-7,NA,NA,TGTGCCAGCAGCTTTGACACGAGCTCCTACGAGCAGTACTTC,CASSFDTSSYEQYF
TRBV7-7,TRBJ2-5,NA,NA,TGTGCTAGCAGACGTTACGACAGTCAAGAGACCCAGTACTTC,CASRRYDSQETQYF
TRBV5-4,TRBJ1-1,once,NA,TGTGCCAGCAGCTTGGTGGAGGGCACTGAAGCTTTCTTT,CASSLVEGTEAFF
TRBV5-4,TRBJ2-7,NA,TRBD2,TGTGCCAGCAGCCCGAACCCCTCCAGCGGGAGTTACGAGCAGTACTTC,CASSPNPSSGSYEQYF
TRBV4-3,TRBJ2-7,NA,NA,TGCGCCAGCAGCCAAGGGAGGGGTGCCTACGAGCAGTACTTC,CASSQGRGAYEQYF
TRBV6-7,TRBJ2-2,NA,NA,TGTGCCAGCAGTTACTCAAGAGACACCGGGGAGCTGTTTTTT,CASSYSRDTGELFF
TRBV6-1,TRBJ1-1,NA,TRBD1,TGTGCCAGCAGCGAACAGGGGAGCGAAGCTTTCTTT,CASSEQGSEAFF
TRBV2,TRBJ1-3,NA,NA,TGTGCCAGCATCCGTATCGGCGATGGAAACACCATATATTTT,CASIRIGDGNTIYF
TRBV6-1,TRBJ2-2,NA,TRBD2,TGTGCCAGCATGGGGGGGTACACCGGGGAGCTGTTTTTT,CASMGGYTGELFF
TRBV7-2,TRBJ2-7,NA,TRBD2,TGTGCCAGCAGCTTAGCTAGCGGGAGGATCGGCCCCTACGAGCAGTACTTC,CASSLASGRIGPYEQYF
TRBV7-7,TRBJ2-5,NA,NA,TGTGCTAGCAGCATCGGAGGGGGAGAGACCCAGTACTTC,CASSIGGGETQYF